This passage covers 19 T cell receptor beta chains from one sample sequenced in a study of T cell repertoires in cytomegalovirus infection. TCRdb ran MiXCR on the reads and lists one entry per CDR3 protein. The sample lists approximately 89,000 distinct CDR3 sequences, 20% to 30% seen once, with about half in the top ten. Their target antigens are unknown. The sequences come from CD8+ T cells from cultured PBMCs, collected from culture after CMV antigen stimulation. Every receptor here comes from a human donor in good health (CMV status not recorded). Some clones in this sample may be carry-over from other donors' samples.

V gene TRBV28 combines with J gene TRBJ1-4, with a weak D call TRBD1 (5 bases). Trimming removed 6 bases from V and 7 bases from J, with 15 bases in between. The V gene's germline CDR1 is MDHEN and CDR2 SYDVKM. CDR3 length equals 14 residues. The DNA of the CDR3 is TGTGCCAGCAGCCGGGGCGGCAGAGGTGAAAAACTGTTTTTT. It yields the protein CASSRGGRGEKLFF.

V and J are TRBV19 and TRBJ2-7; D is unclear. The V end was cut by 5 bases, the J end by 1 base, with 15 bases between. This CDR3 has 15 amino acids. The germline CDR1 and CDR2 sequences are LNHDA and SQIVND (reference sequence). In nucleotides, the CDR3 is TGTGCCAGTAGTTTTTACTCCGGGCCATCCTACGAGCAGTACTTC. Its translation: CASSFYSGPSYEQYF.

This clonotype was recorded at least ten times. This chain links TRBV12-3 or TRBV12-4 with TRBJ2-5, with a possible D match to TRBD2 (6 bases). The V gene lost 6 bases and the J gene lost 3 bases, with 8 bases spanning the gap. The CDR3 extends over 12 amino acids. The CDR3 DNA is TGTGCCAGCAGAGCGGGCGAAGAGACCCAGTACTTC. Translation gives CASRAGEETQYF.

This chain uses TRBV30 with TRBJ2-7; no firm D call. The length of the CDR3 is 11 residues. Germline-derived CDR1 and CDR2 are GTSNPN and SVGIG (reference sequence). V lost 0 bases to trimming and J lost 6 bases, with 6 bases between them. The chain's CDR3 is CAWSVLSEQYF. CDR3 DNA sequence: TGTGCCTGGAGTGTACTTAGCGAGCAGTACTTC.

V is TRBV27 and J is TRBJ1-2, with 7 bases that match TRBD1. In germline, CDR1 is MNHEY, CDR2 SMNVEV (reference sequence). This CDR3 comprises 12 residues. The trim removed 6 bases at V and 4 bases at J, leaving 2 bases unmatched. The CDR3 protein is CASRGQSYGYTF. The CDR3 nucleotides are TGTGCCAGCAGGGGACAGAGCTATGGCTACACCTTC.

This clonotype was detected many times. The gene calls are TRBV20-1 and TRBJ1-5; a possible D gene is TRBD1 (5 bases). V was shortened by 3 bases and J by 7 bases, with 13 bases between the two germline ends. CDR1 is DFQATT and CDR2 is SNEGSKA in the germline V gene (reference sequence). The CDR3 is 13 residues long. CDR3 protein: CSASIGGRQPQHF. DNA of the CDR3: TGCAGTGCTAGTATCGGGGGACGCCAGCCCCAGCATTTT.

This clonotype showed up many times. This chain links TRBV6-6 with TRBJ1-3; D remains ambiguous. Trimming took off 1 base at V and 4 bases at J, with 5 bases between the two ends. CDR3 size: 13 residues. In germline, CDR1 is MNHNY, CDR2 SVGAGI (reference sequence). CDR3 DNA sequence: TGTGCCAGCAGTTACTTGGAGGGAAACACCATATATTTT. This translates into CASSYLEGNTIYF.

This clonotype was recorded many times. The chain has TRBV7-8 and TRBJ1-5; D not certain. Germline CDR1 SGHVS, CDR2 FQNEAQ. This CDR3 spans 16 amino acids. Trimming removed 4 bases at V and 0 bases at J, with 13 bases between. CDR3 region: CASSSSHTNSNQPQHF. DNA for the CDR3: TGTGCCAGCAGCTCCTCTCACACCAATAGCAATCAGCCCCAGCATTTT.

The chain carries TRBV27 and TRBJ2-7; D perhaps matches TRBD1 (6 bases). With 5 bases removed from V and 0 bases from J, the gap between germline ends came to 20 bases. The germline V gene has CDR1 MNHEY and CDR2 SMNVEV (reference sequence). This CDR3 region has 17 residues. The CDR3 reads CASSPPDRSDPSYEQYF. The CDR3 nucleotides are TGTGCCAGCAGTCCCCCCGACAGGAGCGATCCCTCCTACGAGCAGTACTTC.

This clonotype turned up a few times. CDR3 sequence (DNA): TGTGCCAGCAGTGCTCCAAACCTTCTCACAGATACGCAGTATTTT. It is translated as CASSAPNLLTDTQYF. V is TRBV28 and J is TRBJ2-3; no clear D gene. The germline V and J ends were trimmed by 5 bases and 2 bases, with 14 bases remaining between them. From germline, CDR1 is MDHEN and CDR2 SYDVKM. CDR3 size: 15 residues. Together with reference TRBV28 and TRBJ2-3, the CDR3 gives the full variable domain: DVKVTQSSRYLVKRTGEKVFLECVQDMDHENMFWYRQDPGLGLRLIYFSYDVKMKEKGDIPEGYSVSREKKERFSLILESASTNQTSMYLCASSAPNLLTDTQYFGPGTRLTVL.

The chain is built from TRBV30 and TRBJ2-7, with TRBD2 matching over 15 bases. Trimming at V came to 4 bases and at J to 0 bases, leaving 10 bases not matched to a gene. There are 18 residues in the CDR3. Per the germline V gene, CDR1 is GTSNPN and CDR2 is SVGIG (reference sequence). CDR3 sequence: CAWKGGTSGGLSSYEQYF. The CDR3 DNA reads TGTGCCTGGAAGGGTGGGACTAGCGGGGGGTTAAGCTCCTACGAGCAGTACTTC.

In this sample, this clonotype turned up once. The J gene is TRBJ2-5, the V gene TRBV11-2; no clear D gene. Germline V gives CDR1 SGHAT, CDR2 FQNNGV. The V and J ends lost 0 bases and 7 bases respectively, with 15 bases between them. CDR3 length: 15 residues. The CDR3 is CASSLELPPRATQYF. CDR3 bases: TGTGCCAGCAGCTTAGAACTGCCCCCCCGAGCGACCCAGTACTTC.

As concerns this clonotype: This may be a read error, as it is one base from a much larger clone. This sequence joins TRBV7-2 and TRBJ2-1; tentatively, D is TRBD1 (5 bases). The CDR3 covers 17 residues. V was pared by 0 bases and J by 5 bases, with 17 bases between. Germline CDR1 reads SGHTA; CDR2 reads FQGNSA. CDR3 sequence: CASSLALVLTAHNEQFF. The CDR3 nucleotides read TGTGCCAGCAGCTTAGCCCTTGTTTTGACAGCTCACAATGAGCAGTTCTTC.

A few counts support this clonotype. This chain uses TRBV27 with TRBJ2-3, with 9 bases fitting TRBD2. V shed 6 bases and J 7 bases; nucleotides not matched to a gene: 11. The CDR3 totals 15 residues. Per germline, CDR1 MNHEY and CDR2 SMNVEV (reference sequence). CDR3 in DNA: TGTGCCAGCAGCTCCTTCGCGGGGGGGCCTCATACGCAGTATTTT. It is translated as CASSSFAGGPHTQYF.

J is TRBJ1-1 and V is TRBV6-5, with 11 bases that match TRBD1. The CDR3 extends over 15 amino acids. After removal of 7 bases from V and 3 bases from J, the junction contained 7 bases not matched to a gene. Germline V CDR1 and CDR2: MNHEY, SVGAGI. CDR3 sequence (DNA): TGTGCCAGCACCGGGACAGGGGGATTTTACACTGAAGCTTTCTTT. It translates to CASTGTGGFYTEAFF.

This clonotype was recorded many times. The V and J genes are TRBV12-3 or TRBV12-4 and TRBJ1-2; 7 bases align to TRBD1. J was trimmed by 8 bases and V by 10 bases; bases with no gene match: 7. The CDR3 is 11 residues long. CDR3 in amino acids: CATLGTAGYTF. The DNA of the CDR3 is TGTGCCACCCTCGGGACAGCCGGCTACACCTTC.

This clonotype has more than one count but fewer than ten. The chain recombines TRBV20-1 with TRBJ1-2; 12 bases map to TRBD1. There are 15 residues in the CDR3. CDR1 and CDR2 (germline): DFQATT, SNEGSKA (reference sequence). The V gene end was trimmed by 6 bases and the J gene end by 0 bases; junction bases not matched to a gene: 5. The CDR3 sequence: CSATGTGGSNYGYTF. The CDR3 nucleotides read TGCAGTGCAACCGGGACAGGGGGCTCTAACTATGGCTACACCTTC.

The chain carries TRBV6-6 and TRBJ2-7, with TRBD1 identical over 11 bases. V shed 0 bases and J 5 bases; nucleotides not matched to a gene: 9. Germline V gene sequence: CDR1 MNHNY, CDR2 SVGAGI (reference sequence). The CDR3 runs to 17 residues. DNA for the CDR3: TGTGCCAGCAGTTACTCGATTCCGGACAGGGGGCTCAACGAGCAGTACTTC. Translating it yields CASSYSIPDRGLNEQYF.

This chain uses TRBV5-1 with TRBJ2-1, with 9 bases identical to TRBD1. The V and J ends lost 4 bases and 4 bases, in that order; junction bases with no gene match: 9. Germline lookup yields CDR1 SGHRS and CDR2 YFSETQ. The CDR3 has 16 amino acids. CDR3 nucleotide sequence: TGCGCCAGCAGCCTCTCGGGGACAGGGAAGTACAATGAGCAGTTCTTC. Its translation is CASSLSGTGKYNEQFF.